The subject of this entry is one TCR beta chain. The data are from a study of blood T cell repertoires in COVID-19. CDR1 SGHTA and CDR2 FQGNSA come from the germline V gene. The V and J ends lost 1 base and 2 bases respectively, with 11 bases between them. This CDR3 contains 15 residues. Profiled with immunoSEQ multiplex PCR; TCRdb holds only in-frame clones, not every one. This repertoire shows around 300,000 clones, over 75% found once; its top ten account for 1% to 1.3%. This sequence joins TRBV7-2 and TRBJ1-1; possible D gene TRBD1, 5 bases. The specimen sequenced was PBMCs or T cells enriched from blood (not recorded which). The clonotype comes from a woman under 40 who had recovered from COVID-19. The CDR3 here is CASSLGPQGNTEAFF. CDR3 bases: TGTGCCAGCAGCTTAGGGCCTCAGGGTAACACTGAAGCTTTCTTT.